This entry describes one TCR beta chain. This entry is derived from a study of blood T cell repertoires in COVID-19. Assignments of participants to cohorts depended upon their own reported clinical history. Two negative PCRs, clearance, or symptom resolution characterized the recovered Cohort 3 donors. The CDR3 length is 11 residues. Germline V CDR1 and CDR2: SQVTM, ANQGSEA. Original data processing: Amplified reference gene primers provided the basis for estimating nucleated cell counts. The method was immunoSEQ multiplex PCR; TCRdb's version includes in-frame clones alone and lacks a portion of them. V and J calls plus clone size are reproduced from that table; the DNA served to infer D and trimming. The sample shows about 320,000 clones, roughly 90% of them seen only once.

This clonotype originated in a man aged 55 to 70 who had recovered from COVID-19. Source material: PBMCs or T cells enriched from blood (not recorded which). The V gene is TRBV29-1, the J gene TRBJ2-3, with D possibly TRBD1 on 5 matching bases. This chain's CDR3 is CLAGSTDTQYF. The DNA of the CDR3 is TGCTTGGCAGGGAGCACAGATACGCAGTATTTT.